These 29 T cell receptor beta chains originate from one sample sequenced in a study of vaccination effects on CD4 cells after COVID-19. Their target antigens are unknown. Generated by immunoSEQ multiplex PCR, the TCRdb table keeps only in-frame clones and is missing some. The sample lists tens of thousands of clones, about 74% seen once, with 2.2% in the top ten. Subsequent to 10 days of culture, CD4+ T cells were isolated. Two doses of BNT162b2 or mRNA-1273 vaccine were administered to participants. The input for sequencing was CD4+ T cells from PBMCs cultured without peptide, taken after COVID-19 vaccination. Receptor source: a human donor who received a COVID-19 vaccine.

The chain recombines TRBV12-2 with TRBJ2-7. TRBV12-2 represents a pseudogene. This CDR3 contains 15 residues. The CDR3, as DNA: TGTGCAAGTCGAATAGGGCCGCTCAGGTCCTACGAGCAGTACGTC. Encoded protein: CASRIGPLRSYEQYV.

The chain uses TRBV2 and TRBJ2-5, with 15 nucleotides matching TRBD2. There are 15 residues in the CDR3. The V gene's germline CDR1 is SNHLY and CDR2 FYNNEI. J gave up 1 base and V 6 bases, and 0 bases lay outside the gene matches. CDR3 in DNA: TGTGCCAGCAGGGGACTAGCGGGGGGCCAAGAGACCCAGTACTTC. This translates into CASRGLAGGQETQYF.

The CDR3 loop reads CATSGSGQETQYF. CDR3 coding DNA: TGTGCCACCAGTGGAAGCGGGCAAGAGACCCAGTACTTC. The chain carries TRBV24-1 and TRBJ2-5, with TRBD2 as a possible D gene (6 bases). Trimming took off 5 bases at V and 2 bases at J, with 8 bases between the two ends. The CDR3 has 13 amino acids. Per germline, CDR1 KGHDR and CDR2 SFDVKD.

This clone showed up just a few times. V is TRBV6-6 and J is TRBJ1-1; D is unresolved. Germline CDR1 and CDR2: MNHNY and SVGAGI (reference sequence). With 2 bases removed from V and 9 bases from J, the gap between germline ends came to 10 bases. The length of the CDR3 is 12 residues. Here the CDR3 DNA reads TGTGCCAGCAGTTACGCTGATGGAAAAGCTTTCTTT. As protein: CASSYADGKAFF.

This clone was observed a handful of times. This rearrangement joins TRBV7-2 to TRBJ1-1; D remains ambiguous. The CDR3 has 14 amino acids. V lost 1 base and J 0 bases, leaving 6 bases between the germline ends. Germline loops: CDR1 SGHTA, CDR2 FQGNSA. The CDR3 spells CASSLDGMNTEAFF. CDR3 bases: TGTGCCAGCAGCTTAGATGGGATGAACACTGAAGCTTTCTTT.

This sequence joins TRBV28 and TRBJ2-7, with 9 bases that match TRBD1. Trimming took 6 bases from V and 2 from J; bases not matched to a gene: 2. From germline, CDR1 is MDHEN and CDR2 SYDVKM. There are 13 residues in the CDR3. CDR3 residues: CASSRQGAYEQYV. The CDR3 bases are TGTGCCAGCAGCCGACAGGGGGCCTACGAGCAGTACGTC.

This clone was observed a handful of times. The rearrangement joins TRBV5-1 to TRBJ1-6; 10 bases agree with TRBD1. This CDR3 is built from 17 residues. J gave up 9 bases and V 4 bases, and 13 bases lay outside the gene matches. Germline V gene data show CDR1 as SGHRS and CDR2 as YFSETQ. In DNA, the CDR3 is TGCGCCAGCAGCCCCTTCGGGACAGGGGAGGATGGTTCACCCCTCCACTTT. This gives the protein CASSPFGTGEDGSPLHF.

This chain connects TRBV7-2 to TRBJ1-5; no clear D gene. Trimming took 3 bases from V and 8 from J, leaving 11 bases between them. The CDR3 is 13 residues long. Germline values: CDR1 SGHTA, CDR2 FQGNSA. For the CDR3, the DNA is TGTGCCAGCAGCTTTAACGCTGGAGAGCCCCAGCATTTT. As protein: CASSFNAGEPQHF.

This clone occurred once. This chain joins TRBV11-3 and TRBJ2-1; 10 nucleotides align to TRBD1. V trimming: 5 bases; J trimming: 6 bases; junction bases outside the gene matches: 4. The CDR3 sequence is 14 residues long. Per germline, CDR1 SGHNT and CDR2 YENEEA. Here the CDR3 DNA reads TGTGCCAGCAGCCGACAGGGGGCAGGCAATGAGCAGTTCTTC. Its translation is CASSRQGAGNEQFF.

This clone showed up just a few times. The chain uses TRBV2 and TRBJ1-2; D gene uncertain. The V gene lost 7 bases and the J gene lost 2 bases, with 14 bases spanning the gap. Germline assignment: CDR1 SNHLY and CDR2 FYNNEI. This CDR3 is 14 amino acids long. CDR3 coding DNA: TGTGCCAGCAAGAGGTCAGCCCTGAACTATGGCTACACCTTC. Protein product: CASKRSALNYGYTF.

This sequence joins TRBV5-1 and TRBJ2-2; 9 nucleotides align to TRBD1. Germline CDR1 reads SGHRS; CDR2 reads YFSETQ. This CDR3 spans 15 amino acids. V was clipped by 4 bases and J by 7 bases; unmatched bases: 8. DNA of the CDR3: TGCGCCAGCAGCCTATGGACAGGGGTACGCGGGGAGCTGTTTTTT. Its translation is CASSLWTGVRGELFF. Complete variable domain (other parts from reference TRBV5-1 and TRBJ2-2): KAGVTQTPRYLIKTRGQQVTLSCSPISGHRSVSWYQQTPGQGLQFLFEYFSETQRNKGNFPGRFSGRQFSNSRSEMNVSTLELGDSALYLCASSLWTGVRGELFFGEGSRLTVL.

This chain connects TRBV30 to TRBJ1-5; 9 bases match TRBD1. The CDR3 is 19 residues long. V lost 1 base and J lost 0; bases outside the gene matches: 13. The germline V gene encodes CDR1 GTSNPN and CDR2 SVGIG (reference sequence). In DNA form, the CDR3 reads TGTGCCTGGAGTGCTCGTTTGGGACAGGGCTTTTCTAGCAATCAGCCCCAGCATTTT. Protein product: CAWSARLGQGFSSNQPQHF.

This clone was recorded a few times. The rearrangement joins TRBV2 to TRBJ1-2; 9 bases line up with TRBD1. Germline CDR1 reads SNHLY; CDR2 reads FYNNEI. CDR3 length: 13 residues. The CDR3 bases are TGTGTCCCAAGGGAGACAGGGGGACATGGCTACACCTTC. Translation: CVPRETGGHGYTF.

This clone was observed once. V is TRBV18 and J is TRBJ2-5; 7 bases are shared with TRBD1. J gave up 2 bases and V 6 bases, and 6 bases lay outside the gene matches. From germline, CDR1 is KGHSH and CDR2 LQKENI. This CDR3 region has 14 residues. CDR3 in DNA: TGTGCCAGCTCCCCGGGACAGCTACAAGAGACCCAGTACTTC. Its protein product is CASSPGQLQETQYF.

V and J are TRBV19 and TRBJ1-2; possible D gene TRBD1, 6 bases. Trimming pared 6 bases from V and 2 bases from J, leaving 19 bases between. The length of the CDR3 is 16 residues. Looked up from germline, CDR1 is LNHDA and CDR2 is SQIVND (reference sequence). The CDR3 DNA is TGTGCCAGTAGCCTACCGGGACACCCGGCGAACTATGGCTACACCTTC. This codes for CASSLPGHPANYGYTF.

This chain joins TRBV6-5 and TRBJ2-7, with 9 bases aligning to TRBD1. Germline lookup yields CDR1 MNHEY and CDR2 SVGAGI. The ends lost 5 bases at V and 5 bases at J; junction bases unmatched: 4. The CDR3 sequence is 13 residues long. The CDR3 loop reads CASSLRTGDEQYV. For the CDR3, the DNA is TGTGCCAGCAGTCTACGGACAGGGGACGAGCAGTACGTC.

This clone was recorded a few times. The genes are TRBV5-8 and TRBJ2-3, with D possibly matching TRBD2 (6 bases). This CDR3 has 18 amino acids. The V and J ends lost 10 bases and 0 bases respectively, with 27 bases between them. Per germline, CDR1 SGHTS and CDR2 YDEGEE. The CDR3 protein is CASPNNPGETASTDTQYF. CDR3 sequence (DNA): TGTGCCTCCCCGAATAATCCGGGGGAGACAGCTAGCACAGATACGCAGTATTTT.

The chain joins TRBV2 to TRBJ2-2; D is unclear. This CDR3 has 14 amino acids. CDR1 is SNHLY, CDR2 FYNNEI, per germline. Trimming shortened V by 6 bases and J by 0 bases, and 8 bases separated the two germline ends. The CDR3 coding sequence is TGTGCCAGCAGGGTCAGAGCGAACACCGGGGAGCTGTTTTTT. As protein: CASRVRANTGELFF.

This chain uses TRBV28 with TRBJ1-5; 7 bases align to TRBD1. This CDR3 has 12 amino acids. The germline CDR1 and CDR2 sequences are MDHEN and SYDVKM. V trimming: 6 bases; J trimming: 7 bases; junction bases outside the gene matches: 3. The CDR3 is CASRAGGQPQHF. In DNA form, the CDR3 reads TGTGCCAGCAGGGCAGGGGGACAGCCCCAGCATTTT.

The table lists this clone with a few counts. V is TRBV28 and J is TRBJ1-6; D perhaps matches TRBD1 (6 bases). Trimming cost V 5 bases and J 7 bases, with 12 bases left between them. This CDR3 is 14 amino acids long. The germline V gene has CDR1 MDHEN and CDR2 SYDVKM. CDR3: CASSRQARNSPLHF. The CDR3 DNA sequence: TGTGCCAGCAGTCGACAGGCGAGGAATTCACCCCTCCACTTT.

A few counts support this clone. V usage is TRBV9 and J usage is TRBJ2-5, with 13 bases lining up with TRBD2. The CDR3 consists of 16 residues. The germline CDR1 and CDR2 sequences are SGDLS and YYNGEE. Trimming at V came to 4 bases and at J to 4 bases, leaving 7 bases not matched to a gene. The CDR3 DNA reads TGTGCCAGCAGCCCCCGGGGACTAGCGGGGTTAGAGACCCAGTACTTC. This encodes CASSPRGLAGLETQYF. Based on the CDR3 plus reference TRBV9 and TRBJ2-5, the full variable domain is DSGVTQTPKHLITATGQRVTLRCSPRSGDLSVYWYQQSLDQGLQFLIQYYNGEERAKGNILERFSAQQFPDLHSELNLSSLELGDSALYFCASSPRGLAGLETQYFGPGTRLLVL.

This chain uses TRBV7-2 with TRBJ1-2; D is ambiguous. CDR1 is SGHTA, CDR2 FQGNSA, per germline. The CDR3 covers 14 residues. Trimming took off 3 bases at V and 2 bases at J, with 10 bases between the two ends. In nucleotides, the CDR3 is TGTGCCAGCAGCTTGGGTACAGTCAACTATGGCTACACCTTC. It is translated as CASSLGTVNYGYTF.

This rearrangement joins TRBV2 to TRBJ1-6, with 7 bases that match TRBD1. This CDR3 comprises 14 residues. Germline CDR1 SNHLY, CDR2 FYNNEI. J lost 10 bases, V lost 5 bases, and 8 bases had no gene match. In DNA, the CDR3 is TGTGCCAGCAGTACCGGGACAGAGGGATCACCCCTCCACTTT. Amino acid sequence: CASSTGTEGSPLHF.

This CDR3 reads CATSRAGGGQETQYF. The CDR3 DNA is TGTGCCACCAGCAGAGCCGGCGGGGGACAAGAGACCCAGTACTTC. V is TRBV15 and J is TRBJ2-5; 7 bases agree with TRBD2. Losses at the gene ends were 1 base for V and 2 bases for J; bases not matched to a gene: 4. This CDR3 is built from 15 residues. The V gene's germline CDR1 is LNHNV and CDR2 YYDKDF (reference sequence).

This clone was detected only once. V is TRBV28 and J is TRBJ1-4; no reliable D call. Germline V CDR1 and CDR2: MDHEN, SYDVKM. The CDR3 loop spans 14 amino acids. V gave up 10 bases and J gave up 2 bases, with 14 bases separating them. As DNA, the CDR3 is TGTGCCACCTTACGTCCCGGGACTAATGAAAAACTGTTTTTT. It codes for CATLRPGTNEKLFF.

V and J are TRBV5-4 and TRBJ2-5; TRBD2 matches 9 bases. This CDR3 region has 14 residues. After removal of 4 bases from V and 6 bases from J, the junction contained 7 bases not matched to a gene. Germline CDR1 reads SGHNT; CDR2 reads YYREEE (reference sequence). CDR3 bases: TGTGCCAGCAGCGCGGGACTAGCCCCCCAGACCCAGTACTTC. Translated, it gives CASSAGLAPQTQYF.

The chain is built from TRBV10-3 and TRBJ1-3; D is unclear. This CDR3 is 13 amino acids long. V lost 4 bases and J 7 bases, leaving 11 bases between the germline ends. Germline values: CDR1 ENHRY, CDR2 SYGVKD. The CDR3 DNA reads TGTGCCATCAGTGGGGCAGACCGGAACACCATATATTTT. Amino acid sequence: CAISGADRNTIYF.

This clone was seen only once. V and J are TRBV3-1 (or the pseudogene TRBV3-2) and TRBJ2-1, with TRBD2 identical over 9 bases. After removal of 1 base from V and 2 bases from J, the junction contained 12 bases not matched to a gene. CDR3 length equals 19 residues. Germline V gene data show CDR1 as LGHDT and CDR2 as YNNKEL (reference sequence). In DNA, the CDR3 is TGTGCCAGCAGCCAAGTTTCTCTGTGGCTAGCGGGGACCTACAATGAGCAGTTCTTC. Residues: CASSQVSLWLAGTYNEQFF.

This clone was seen a handful of times. This CDR3 reads CASSSQLNTEAFF. The CDR3 coding sequence is TGCGCCAGCAGCTCACAGCTGAACACTGAAGCTTTCTTT. The chain has TRBV5-1 and TRBJ1-1; D gene unclear. This CDR3 contains 13 residues. The germline V and J ends were trimmed by 3 bases and 0 bases, with 6 bases remaining between them. Germline CDR1 reads SGHRS; CDR2 reads YFSETQ.